These 24 T cell receptor beta chains share one sample of origin, sequenced in a study of T cells in pancreatic ductal adenocarcinoma. The protocol was immunoSEQ multiplex PCR, while the TCRdb copy is restricted to in-frame clones and leaves out a portion. The sample has fewer than 20,000 clones, roughly 89% seen once; the top ten hold 15% to 20%. Selected pancreatic ductal adenocarcinoma patients had undergone surgery without neoadjuvant therapy. Input material: PBMCs. The source is a human donor with pancreatic ductal adenocarcinoma.

A few counts support this clone. The chain employs TRBV7-2 and TRBJ2-3; D unclear. The CDR3 consists of 17 residues. The V end lost 4 bases, the J end lost 2 bases, and 19 bases lay between the germline ends. Germline-derived CDR1 and CDR2 are SGHTA and FQGNSA. CDR3 sequence (DNA): TGTGCCAGCAGCTCCGATGAAGGACCCGGGTCCACAGATACGCAGTATTTT. This sequence encodes CASSSDEGPGSTDTQYF.

CDR3 nucleotide sequence: TGTGCCAGTAGTATAGAGACAGGGGCTCGGGGGTCCTACAATGAGCAGTTCTTC. Protein product: CASSIETGARGSYNEQFF. V gene TRBV19 combines with J gene TRBJ2-1, with 8 positions matching TRBD1. CDR1 and CDR2 from the germline V gene are LNHDA and SQIVND (reference sequence). The CDR3 runs 18 residues. Trimming at V came to 0 bases and at J to 1 base, leaving 8 bases not matched to a gene.

Details on this clone: Mismatch with germline at one junction end may stem from a read error. This rearrangement joins TRBV7-9 to TRBJ2-4; TRBD1 matches 9 bases. Germline assignment: CDR1 SEHNR and CDR2 FQNEAQ (reference sequence). The CDR3 contains 12 residues. DNA of the CDR3: TGTGCCAGCAGCTTAGACAGGGGGCTCGTAAACTTC. It yields the protein CASSLDRGLVNF.

The genes are TRBV10-3 and TRBJ1-1; D gene unclear. Trimming pared 3 bases from V and 3 bases from J, leaving 11 bases between. The CDR3 runs 14 residues. The germline CDR1 and CDR2 sequences are ENHRY and SYGVKD. CDR3 sequence (DNA): TGTGCCATCAGTGAAACCGGGTCTGACACTGAAGCTTTCTTT. Its protein is CAISETGSDTEAFF.

This rearrangement joins TRBV27 to TRBJ2-5, with D hard to call. V lost 5 bases and J 6 bases, leaving 7 bases between the germline ends. The CDR3 contains 11 residues. The germline CDR1 and CDR2 sequences are MNHEY and SMNVEV (reference sequence). CDR3: CASSPQKTQYF. CDR3 nucleotide sequence: TGTGCCAGCAGTCCCCAGAAGACCCAGTACTTC.

The chain employs TRBV7-9 and TRBJ1-2; the D is unclear. CDR1 and CDR2 (germline): SEHNR, FQNEAQ (reference sequence). Trimming cost V 3 bases and J 7 bases, with 9 bases left between them. The CDR3 loop spans 12 amino acids. CDR3 protein: CASSFGDSGYTF. CDR3 nucleotide sequence: TGTGCCAGCAGCTTCGGGGATTCTGGCTACACCTTC.

This clone has only one observation. This chain connects TRBV9 to TRBJ1-1, with 8 bases that match TRBD1. CDR3 size: 14 residues. Germline CDR1 reads SGDLS; CDR2 reads YYNGEE. With 3 bases clipped from V and 1 base from J, the junction kept 2 bases outside the gene matches. The CDR3 DNA is TGTGCCAGCAGCGGTGACAGGGGGAACACTGAAGCTTTCTTT. Protein: CASSGDRGNTEAFF.

This clone showed up just once. The chain recombines TRBV5-4 with TRBJ2-7; 13 bases line up with TRBD2. CDR3 size: 14 residues. After removal of 0 bases from V and 12 bases from J, the junction contained 6 bases not matched to a gene. Germline CDR1 is SGHNT and CDR2 is YYREEE (reference sequence). CDR3 DNA: TGTGCCAGCAGCTTGGCAGGGACTAGCGGGGTTCGGTACTTC. It translates to CASSLAGTSGVRYF. Full variable domain (outside the CDR3, taken from reference TRBV5-4 and TRBJ2-7): ETGVTQSPTHLIKTRGQQVTLRCSSQSGHNTVSWYQQALGQGPQFIFQYYREEENGRGNFPPRFSGLQFPNYSSELNVNALELDDSALYLCASSLAGTSGVRYFGPGTRLTVT.

V usage is TRBV7-8 and J usage is TRBJ1-1; 8 bases line up with TRBD1. Germline V gene sequence: CDR1 SGHVS, CDR2 FQNEAQ. The CDR3 consists of 16 residues. Trimming cost V 5 bases and J 4 bases; bases outside gene matches: 12. CDR3 sequence reads: CASSLRDRLLGTEAFF. The CDR3 region has the DNA TGTGCCAGCAGCCTCCGGGACAGGTTATTAGGCACTGAAGCTTTCTTT.

The rearrangement links TRBV29-1 to TRBJ2-1; TRBD1 matches at 9 bases. Trimming removed 2 bases from V and 5 bases from J; junction bases left unmatched: 7. This CDR3 comprises 15 residues. CDR1 and CDR2 from the germline V gene are SQVTM and ANQGSEA. CDR3 protein: CSVEPRDRENNEQFF. The DNA for the CDR3 is TGCAGCGTTGAACCCCGGGACAGGGAAAACAATGAGCAGTTCTTC.

This chain connects TRBV5-4 to TRBJ1-1, with D perhaps TRBD1 (6 bases). In germline, CDR1 is SGHNT, CDR2 YYREEE (reference sequence). This CDR3 spans 17 amino acids. Trimming cost V 0 bases and J 3 bases, with 18 bases left between them. CDR3 bases: TGTGCCAGCAGCTTGGCGGTCAGGGGAGATGTGGACACTGAAGCTTTCTTT. This sequence encodes CASSLAVRGDVDTEAFF.

Worth noting for this clone: Within the sample, other DNA sequences also encode this same CDR3. The chain employs TRBV27 and TRBJ1-6; D is unresolved. The CDR3 length is 15 residues. V shed 0 bases and J shed 8 bases, with 11 bases lying between them. Germline V gene lookup returns CDR1 MNHEY and CDR2 SMNVEV (reference sequence). The CDR3 nucleotides read TGTGCCAGCAGTTTATCTGGACCCCCAGATTCACCCCTCCACTTT. As protein: CASSLSGPPDSPLHF.

This rearrangement joins TRBV2 to TRBJ2-5, with D hard to call. V lost 8 bases to trimming and J lost 0 bases, with 16 bases between them. CDR1 and CDR2 from the germline V gene are SNHLY and FYNNEI. This CDR3 has 15 residues. In DNA, the CDR3 is TGTGCCAGCCTCAGTTCAACAGAGTACCAAGAGACCCAGTACTTC. Protein sequence: CASLSSTEYQETQYF.

The chain employs TRBV5-1 and TRBJ2-6; possible D gene TRBD1, 6 bases. CDR3 size: 19 residues. The germline V gene encodes CDR1 SGHRS and CDR2 YFSETQ. The ends were cut back, 0 bases at V and 0 bases at J, with 16 bases in the middle. DNA of the CDR3: TGCGCCAGCAGCTTGGCCGACAGGATACTGAGCTCTGGGGCCAACGTCCTGACTTTC. Protein: CASSLADRILSSGANVLTF.

This chain joins TRBV2 and TRBJ1-4; D not certain. Germline CDR1 SNHLY, CDR2 FYNNEI. V was trimmed by 8 bases and J by 0 bases, leaving 10 bases between them. This CDR3 comprises 14 residues. The CDR3 sequence: CASSRVATNEKLFF. The CDR3 nucleotides are TGTGCCAGCTCGCGGGTAGCAACTAATGAAAAACTGTTTTTT.

This clone is a singleton in its sample. The gene calls are TRBV19 and TRBJ1-2, with D unclear. V was trimmed by 10 bases and J by 4 bases, leaving 25 bases between them. This CDR3 is 16 amino acids long. CDR1 is LNHDA, CDR2 SQIVND, per germline (reference sequence). This chain's CDR3 is CATLVRRSRMIYGYTF. The CDR3 bases are TGTGCCACCCTGGTGCGGAGGAGTCGCATGATCTATGGCTACACCTTC.

The V call is TRBV4-3, the J call TRBJ2-1, with 10 bases matching TRBD1. V trimming: 0 bases; J trimming: 4 bases; junction bases outside the gene matches: 3. This CDR3 region has 16 residues. Germline-derived CDR1 and CDR2 are LGHNA and YSLEER. In DNA, the CDR3 is TGCGCCAGCAGCCAAGACGGGACAGGGGATTACAATGAGCAGTTCTTC. The encoded protein is CASSQDGTGDYNEQFF.

The chain combines TRBV15 with TRBJ1-3, with D possibly being TRBD1 (6 bases). V gave up 5 bases and J gave up 4 bases, with 15 bases separating them. The germline V gene encodes CDR1 LNHNV and CDR2 YYDKDF (reference sequence). CDR3 size: 15 residues. CDR3 sequence: CATSLFSGGGNTIYF. The CDR3 coding sequence is TGTGCCACCAGCCTCTTTTCGGGGGGCGGAAACACCATATATTTT.

The count of this clone is one. This rearrangement joins TRBV28 to TRBJ1-2, with D unclear. V was trimmed by 5 bases and J by 8 bases, leaving 15 bases between them. The CDR3 loop spans 13 amino acids. Germline V gives CDR1 MDHEN, CDR2 SYDVKM. The CDR3 bases are TGTGCCAGCAGTCCGGCCGGTCCTTTCGGCTACACCTTC. It is translated as CASSPAGPFGYTF.

This chain links TRBV5-1 with TRBJ2-5; 10 nucleotides match TRBD1. J gave up 2 bases and V 0 bases, and 4 bases lay outside the gene matches. This CDR3 region has 16 residues. CDR1 SGHRS and CDR2 YFSETQ come from the germline V gene. The CDR3 region is CASSLGQGAQQETQYF. The CDR3 region has the DNA TGCGCCAGCAGCTTGGGACAGGGGGCACAGCAAGAGACCCAGTACTTC.

The chain combines TRBV27 with TRBJ1-2, with 8 bases matching TRBD1. The junction had 5 bases not matched to a gene; V was cut back by 0 bases and J by 2 bases. The CDR3 is made up of 16 amino acids. CDR1 is MNHEY and CDR2 is SMNVEV in the germline V gene (reference sequence). CDR3 bases: TGTGCCAGCAGTTTATCGAGACAGGGGAACAACTATGGCTACACCTTC. Encoded protein: CASSLSRQGNNYGYTF.

J is TRBJ1-5 and V is TRBV27, with TRBD1 as a possible D gene (6 bases). The ends were cut back, 10 bases at V and 15 bases at J, with 25 bases in the middle. This CDR3 is 13 amino acids long. Germline assignment: CDR1 MNHEY and CDR2 SMNVEV (reference sequence). Here the CDR3 DNA reads TGTGCCATCGGGGCACAGGGCGGGGGGGGTTTGCATTTT. Amino acids: CAIGAQGGGGLHF.

V and J are TRBV25-1 and TRBJ1-6; TRBD1 might be the D (5 bases). V shed 3 bases and J shed 8 bases, with 11 bases lying between them. CDR1 is MGHDK and CDR2 is SYGVNS in the germline V gene. The CDR3 consists of 14 residues. CDR3 region: CASSEQGAYSPLHF. The CDR3 bases are TGTGCCAGCAGTGAGCAGGGCGCTTATTCACCCCTCCACTTT.

The chain joins TRBV18 to TRBJ2-6, with 8 bases aligning to TRBD1. This CDR3 comprises 17 residues. Germline values: CDR1 KGHSH, CDR2 LQKENI. V shed 3 bases and J 0 bases; nucleotides not matched to a gene: 4. The CDR3 coding sequence is TGTGCCAGCTCACCCAGGACAGGGAACTCTGGGGCCAACGTCCTGACTTTC. This sequence encodes CASSPRTGNSGANVLTF. The variable domain in full, completed from reference TRBV18 and TRBJ2-6, reads NAGVMQNPRHLVRRRGQEARLRCSPMKGHSHVYWYRQLPEEGLKFMVYLQKENIIDESGMPKERFSAEFPKEGPSILRIQQVVRGDSAAYFCASSPRTGNSGANVLTFGAGSRLTVL.